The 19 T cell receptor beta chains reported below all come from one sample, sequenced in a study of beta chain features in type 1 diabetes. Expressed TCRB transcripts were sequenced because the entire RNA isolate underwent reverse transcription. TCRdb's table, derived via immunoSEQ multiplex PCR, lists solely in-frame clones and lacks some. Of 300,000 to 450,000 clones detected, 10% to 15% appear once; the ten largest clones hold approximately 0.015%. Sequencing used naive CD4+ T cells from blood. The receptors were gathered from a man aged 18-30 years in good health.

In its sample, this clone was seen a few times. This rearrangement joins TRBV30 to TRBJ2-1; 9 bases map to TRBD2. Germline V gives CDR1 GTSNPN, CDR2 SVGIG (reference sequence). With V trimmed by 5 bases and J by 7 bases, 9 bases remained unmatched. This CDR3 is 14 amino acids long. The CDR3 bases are TGTGCCTGGGAACCGGGACTAGCACTAAATGAGCAGTTCTTC. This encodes CAWEPGLALNEQFF.

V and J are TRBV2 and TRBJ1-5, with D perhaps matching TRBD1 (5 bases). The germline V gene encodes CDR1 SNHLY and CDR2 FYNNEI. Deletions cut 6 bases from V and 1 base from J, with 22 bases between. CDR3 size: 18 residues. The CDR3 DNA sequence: TGTGCCAGCAGCCGCACTATAACAGGAGAGGTGAGCAATCAGCCCCAGCATTTT. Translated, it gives CASSRTITGEVSNQPQHF.

DNA for the CDR3: TGCAGCGCCTGGACAGGGGGCGCGATTCAGCCCCAGCATTTT. It specifies CSAWTGGAIQPQHF. The rearrangement joins TRBV29-1 to TRBJ1-5; 11 nucleotides match TRBD1. CDR1 and CDR2 from the germline V gene are SQVTM and ANQGSEA. The ends lost 7 bases at V and 6 bases at J; junction bases unmatched: 8. The CDR3 runs to 14 residues.

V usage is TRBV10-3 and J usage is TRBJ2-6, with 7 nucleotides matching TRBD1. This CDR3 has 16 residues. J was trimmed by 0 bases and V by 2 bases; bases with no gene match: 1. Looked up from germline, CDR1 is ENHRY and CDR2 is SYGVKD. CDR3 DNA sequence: TGTGCCATCAGTGAGGCAGGGGGCTCTGGGGCCAACGTCCTGACTTTC. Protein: CAISEAGGSGANVLTF.

This CDR3 reads CAWDSLGNQPQHF. In nucleotides, the CDR3 is TGTGCCTGGGACAGTCTGGGCAATCAGCCCCAGCATTTT. The rearrangement joins TRBV30 to TRBJ1-5, with D possibly matching TRBD1 (5 bases). V was trimmed by 5 bases and J by 2 bases, leaving 10 bases between them. The CDR3 has 13 amino acids. Per the germline V gene, CDR1 is GTSNPN and CDR2 is SVGIG (reference sequence).

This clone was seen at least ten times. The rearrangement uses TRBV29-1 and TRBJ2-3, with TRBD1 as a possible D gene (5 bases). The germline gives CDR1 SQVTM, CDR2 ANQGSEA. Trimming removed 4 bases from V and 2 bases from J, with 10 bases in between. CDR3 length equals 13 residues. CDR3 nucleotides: TGCAGCGTTGGGGGCCCAAACACAGATACGCAGTATTTT. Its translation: CSVGGPNTDTQYF.

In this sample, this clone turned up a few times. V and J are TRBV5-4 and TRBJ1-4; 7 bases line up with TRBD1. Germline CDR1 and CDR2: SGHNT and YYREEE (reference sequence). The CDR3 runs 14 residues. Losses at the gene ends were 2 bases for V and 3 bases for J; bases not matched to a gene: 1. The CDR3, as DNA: TGTGCCAGCAGCTTCGGACAGGCTAATGAAAAACTGTTTTTT. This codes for CASSFGQANEKLFF.

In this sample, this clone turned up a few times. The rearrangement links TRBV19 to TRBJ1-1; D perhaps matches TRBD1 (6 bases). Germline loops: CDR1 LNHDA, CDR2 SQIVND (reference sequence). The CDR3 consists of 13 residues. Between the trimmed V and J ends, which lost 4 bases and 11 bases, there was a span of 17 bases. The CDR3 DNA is TGTGCCAGTAGTAGAAGGACAGTCGAGTCGGCTTTCTTT. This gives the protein CASSRRTVESAFF.

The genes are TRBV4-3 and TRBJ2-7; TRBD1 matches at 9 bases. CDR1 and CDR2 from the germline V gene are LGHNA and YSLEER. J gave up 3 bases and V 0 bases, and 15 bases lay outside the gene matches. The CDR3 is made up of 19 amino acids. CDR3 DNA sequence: TGCGCCAGCAGCCAAGAAGCCACCTCCCACGGGACAGGGTACTACGAGCAGTACTTC. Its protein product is CASSQEATSHGTGYYEQYF.

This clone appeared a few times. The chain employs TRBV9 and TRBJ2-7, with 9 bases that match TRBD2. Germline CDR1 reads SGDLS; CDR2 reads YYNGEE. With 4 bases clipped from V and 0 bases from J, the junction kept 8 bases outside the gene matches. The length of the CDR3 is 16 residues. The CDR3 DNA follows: TGTGCCAGCAGCCCCCGAGCGGGAGGCGACTCCTACGAGCAGTACTTC. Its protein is CASSPRAGGDSYEQYF.

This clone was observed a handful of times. CDR3 in amino acids: CASSQDRLAVYEQYF. The CDR3, as DNA: TGCGCCAGCAGCCAAGATAGGCTAGCGGTCTACGAGCAGTACTTC. The V gene is TRBV4-3, the J gene TRBJ2-7, with TRBD2 identical over 7 bases. V shed 0 bases, J shed 3 bases, and the junction held 5 bases outside the gene matches. CDR3 length equals 15 residues. Germline CDR1 reads LGHNA; CDR2 reads YSLEER.

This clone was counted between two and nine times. The CDR3 DNA reads TGTGCCAGCACGAAACGGAGCAACACTGAAGCTTTCTTT. It codes for CASTKRSNTEAFF. This chain connects TRBV25-1 to TRBJ1-1; D unclear. CDR3 length equals 13 residues. Trimming cost V 7 bases and J 2 bases, with 11 bases left between them. Germline-derived CDR1 and CDR2 are MGHDK and SYGVNS.

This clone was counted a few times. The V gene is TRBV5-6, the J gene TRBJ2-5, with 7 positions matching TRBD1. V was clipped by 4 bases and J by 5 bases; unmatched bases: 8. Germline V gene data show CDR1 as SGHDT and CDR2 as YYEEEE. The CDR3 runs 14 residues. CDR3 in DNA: TGTGCCAGCAGCCGTACAGGGGCGCGGGAGACCCAGTACTTC. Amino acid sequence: CASSRTGARETQYF.

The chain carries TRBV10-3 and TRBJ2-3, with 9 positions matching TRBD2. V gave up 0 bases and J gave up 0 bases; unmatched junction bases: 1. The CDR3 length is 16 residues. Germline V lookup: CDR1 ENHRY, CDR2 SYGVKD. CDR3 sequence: CAISESLAGSTDTQYF. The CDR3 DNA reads TGTGCCATCAGTGAGTCCCTAGCGGGGAGCACAGATACGCAGTATTTT.

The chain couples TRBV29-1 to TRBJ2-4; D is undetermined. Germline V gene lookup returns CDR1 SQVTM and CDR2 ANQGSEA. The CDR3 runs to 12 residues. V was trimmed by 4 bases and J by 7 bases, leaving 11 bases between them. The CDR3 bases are TGCAGCGTTGTGCCGGTTCCGAACATTCAGTACTTC. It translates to CSVVPVPNIQYF.

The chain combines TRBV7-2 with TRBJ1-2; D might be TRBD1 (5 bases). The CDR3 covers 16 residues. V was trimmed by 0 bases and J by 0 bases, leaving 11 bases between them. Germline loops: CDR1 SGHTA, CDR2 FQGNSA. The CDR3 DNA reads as TGTGCCAGCAGCTTAGCCCGGGCAGGGTCTAACTATGGCTACACCTTC. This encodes CASSLARAGSNYGYTF. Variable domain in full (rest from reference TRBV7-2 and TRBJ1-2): GAGVSQSPSNKVTEKGKDVELRCDPISGHTALYWYRQSLGQGLEFLIYFQGNSAPDKSGLPSDRFSAERTGGSVSTLTIQRTQQEDSAVYLCASSLARAGSNYGYTFGSGTRLTVV.

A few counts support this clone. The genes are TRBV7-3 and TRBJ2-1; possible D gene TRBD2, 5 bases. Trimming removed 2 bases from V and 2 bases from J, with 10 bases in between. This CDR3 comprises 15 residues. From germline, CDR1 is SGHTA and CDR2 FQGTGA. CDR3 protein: CASSLEGLPYNEQFF. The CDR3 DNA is TGTGCCAGCAGCTTAGAGGGTTTACCCTACAATGAGCAGTTCTTC.

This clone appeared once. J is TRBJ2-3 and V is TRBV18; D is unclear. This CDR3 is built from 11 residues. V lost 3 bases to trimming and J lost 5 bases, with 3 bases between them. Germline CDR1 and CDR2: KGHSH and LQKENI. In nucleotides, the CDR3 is TGTGCCAGCTCACCCCAAGATACGCAGTATTTT. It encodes CASSPQDTQYF.

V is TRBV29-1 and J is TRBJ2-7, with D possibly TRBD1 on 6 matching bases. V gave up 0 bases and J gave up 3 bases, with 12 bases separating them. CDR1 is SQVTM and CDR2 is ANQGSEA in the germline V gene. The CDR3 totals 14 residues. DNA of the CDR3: TGCAGCGTTGAAGATCGTGGACAGCACTACGAGCAGTACTTC. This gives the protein CSVEDRGQHYEQYF.